These T cell receptor beta chains were read from a single sample in a study of T cells in Graves' hyperthyroidism and ophthalmopathy. Via MiXCR, TCRdb re-called the multiplex PCR reads, giving one row per CDR3 protein. Among about 400,000 distinct CDR3 sequences listed, 25% were seen once. The specimen sequenced was blood. The receptor source for this set is a middle-aged man with Graves' hyperthyroidism. Each CDR3 is given with its conserved first and last residue. Each record gives: V gene, J gene, CDR3 length, D gene, clone size, CDR3 protein, CDR3 DNA. D genes are given only for firm matches. Expanded clones get a size class; other rows say once, few or many, or leave the size out.

V: TRBV7-3
J: TRBJ1-6
length: 18
D: .
size: .
CDR3: CASSLRHLVGGSYNQQYF
DNA: TGTGCCAGCAGCTTAAGGCATTTGGTCGGGGGATCTTACAACCAGCAGTACTTT

V: TRBV3-1
J: TRBJ2-4
length: 19
D: TRBD2
size: .
CDR3: CASSQAGTSGSLAKNIQYF
DNA: TGTGCCAGCAGCCAGGCCGGGACTAGCGGGAGTTTGGCCAAAAACATTCAGTACTTC

V: TRBV20-1
J: TRBJ2-2
length: 14
D: TRBD1
size: .
CDR3: CSAKDRRNTGELFF
DNA: TGCAGTGCTAAGGACAGGCGGAACACCGGGGAGCTGTTTTTT

V: TRBV12-3/TRBV12-4
J: TRBJ2-7
length: 15
D: .
size: few
CDR3: CASSPGTDYSYEQYF
DNA: TGTGCCAGCAGTCCTGGGACTGATTATTCCTACGAGCAGTACTTC

V: TRBV6-1
J: TRBJ2-7
length: 13
D: .
size: many
CDR3: CASSDLEQYEQYF
DNA: TGTGCCAGCAGTGATTTGGAACAATACGAGCAGTACTTC

V: TRBV6-5
J: TRBJ2-7
length: 17
D: TRBD2
size: .
CDR3: CASSYSGTSGRAYEQYF
DNA: TGTGCCAGCAGTTACTCCGGGACTAGCGGGAGGGCCTACGAGCAGTACTTC

V: TRBV9
J: TRBJ2-1
length: 15
D: TRBD2
size: few
CDR3: CASSVDGGDYNEQFF
DNA: TGTGCCAGCAGCGTCGACGGGGGGGATTACAATGAGCAGTTCTTC

V: TRBV6-5
J: TRBJ2-5
length: 16
D: .
size: .
CDR3: CASSYSVAFQRETQYF
DNA: TGTGCCAGCAGTTACTCGGTGGCTTTCCAACGTGAGACCCAGTACTTC

V: TRBV2
J: TRBJ2-1
length: 17
D: TRBD2
size: many
CDR3: CASRGGLAGGRYNEQFF
DNA: TGTGCCAGCAGAGGAGGACTAGCGGGAGGGAGATACAATGAGCAGTTCTTC

V: TRBV6-2/TRBV6-3
J: TRBJ1-5
length: 14
D: .
size: .
CDR3: CAIPSRDGNQPQHF
DNA: TGTGCCATTCCGAGCCGGGACGGCAATCAGCCCCAGCATTTT

V: TRBV2
J: TRBJ1-5
length: 13
D: .
size: many
CDR3: CASTGLLNQPQHF
DNA: TGTGCCAGCACCGGACTGCTGAATCAGCCCCAGCATTTT

V: TRBV5-1
J: TRBJ2-3
length: 16
D: TRBD1
size: few
CDR3: CASSSPPGQGTDTQYF
DNA: TGCGCCAGCAGCTCGCCGCCGGGACAGGGGACAGATACGCAGTATTTT

V: TRBV29-1
J: TRBJ2-1
length: 13
D: .
size: .
CDR3: CSVESLSYNEQFF
DNA: TGCAGCGTTGAGAGCCTATCCTACAATGAGCAGTTCTTC

V: TRBV7-8
J: TRBJ2-1
length: 17
D: TRBD2
size: .
CDR3: CASSSETSGSHYNEQFF
DNA: TGTGCCAGCAGCTCAGAGACTAGCGGGAGCCACTACAATGAGCAGTTCTTC

V: TRBV29-1
J: TRBJ2-5
length: 15
D: TRBD1
size: .
CDR3: CSVELGQGGMETQYF
DNA: TGCAGCGTTGAACTAGGACAGGGGGGTATGGAGACCCAGTACTTC

V: TRBV18
J: TRBJ2-5
length: 16
D: TRBD2
size: once
CDR3: CASSPARLSGGETQYF
DNA: TGTGCCAGCTCACCAGCCCGGTTATCGGGAGGAGAGACCCAGTACTTC

V: TRBV5-6
J: TRBJ2-1
length: 15
D: .
size: .
CDR3: CASRSRSVAFYEQFF
DNA: TGTGCCAGCAGGTCCCGGTCGGTTGCATTCTATGAGCAGTTCTTC

V: TRBV28
J: TRBJ2-1
length: 16
D: .
size: .
CDR3: CASSFWTSYSYNEQFF
DNA: TGTGCCAGCAGTTTCTGGACATCCTATTCCTACAATGAGCAGTTCTTC

V: TRBV11-3
J: TRBJ1-5
length: 16
D: .
size: .
CDR3: CASSLGRSRSNQPQHF
DNA: TGTGCCAGCAGCTTAGGGAGAAGTCGTAGCAATCAGCCCCAGCATTTT

V: TRBV20-1
J: TRBJ1-2
length: 14
D: .
size: few
CDR3: CSARDSLLGYGYTF
DNA: TGCAGTGCTAGAGATTCCCTTTTGGGTTATGGCTACACCTTC

V: TRBV19
J: TRBJ2-1
length: 15
D: TRBD2
size: .
CDR3: CASNPGLARYNEQFF
DNA: TGTGCCAGTAATCCGGGACTAGCGAGATACAATGAGCAGTTCTTC

V: TRBV20-1
J: TRBJ2-7
length: 14
D: TRBD1
size: .
CDR3: CSVAPGQGFDEQYF
DNA: TGCAGCGTTGCCCCGGGACAGGGGTTCGACGAGCAGTACTTC

V: TRBV3-1
J: TRBJ2-7
length: 11
D: .
size: many
CDR3: CASSSVSEQYF
DNA: TGTGCCAGCAGCTCAGTGTCTGAGCAGTACTTC

V: TRBV9
J: TRBJ2-7
length: 17
D: TRBD1
size: .
CDR3: CASSVSPGIGQAYEQYF
DNA: TGTGCCAGCAGCGTCTCTCCGGGGATTGGACAGGCCTACGAGCAGTACTTC

V: TRBV3-1
J: TRBJ2-7
length: 14
D: TRBD1
size: many
CDR3: CASSPGQGIYEQYF
DNA: TGTGCCAGCAGCCCCGGACAGGGAATCTACGAGCAGTACTTC

V: TRBV9
J: TRBJ1-1
length: 14
D: .
size: .
CDR3: CASNKAGGDTEAFF
DNA: TGTGCCAGCAACAAGGCCGGGGGGGACACTGAAGCTTTCTTT